A selection of T cell receptor beta chains follows, all from one sample in a study of somatic mutations in T cells in chronic GVHD. Profiled with immunoSEQ multiplex PCR; TCRdb holds only in-frame clones, not every one. The profile shows about 13,000 clones, roughly 75% of them singletons. Sequencing was performed on Vbeta20-negative CD4+ T cells from blood. Every receptor here comes from a male patient aged 45 to 59 with chronic graft-versus-host disease. The graft donor may account for some of the T cells. Both conserved end residues are trimmed from each CDR3.

v_call	j_call	cdr3_aa
TRBV7-8	TRBJ2-3	ASSLESGRVTDTQY
TRBV19	TRBJ1-4	ASSLQGAQTNEKLF
TRBV11-2	TRBJ2-5	ASSRGYQETQY
TRBV7-9	TRBJ1-5	ASSSTGVGVQPQH
TRBV29-1	TRBJ2-5	SVGRQEQETQY
TRBV7-9	TRBJ2-7	ASSLAPGASLGQY
TRBV9	TRBJ2-2	ASSHRFANTGELF
TRBV11-2	TRBJ1-6	ASSLDIGSSPLH
TRBV6-1	TRBJ2-7	ASSERTFHEQY
TRBV6-1	TRBJ1-4	ASSERVQGSNEKLF
TRBV7-9	TRBJ1-1	ASSALQGIRDTEAF